The 3 T cell receptor beta chains in this list originate from one sample, sequenced in a study of PD-L1 blockade in urothelial cancer. This sample's time point: peripheral blood 6 weeks after treatment start. TCRdb's copy holds only in-frame clones and misses some; the assay was immunoSEQ multiplex PCR. The sample lists around 120,000 clones, 85% to 90% occurring once. Sequencing was performed on PBMCs, taken around atezolizumab (anti-PD-L1) treatment. These receptors came from a man aged 55 to 70 with urothelial cancer.

The gene calls are TRBV18 and TRBJ2-3; TRBD2 aligns across 14 bases. The germline V gene encodes CDR1 KGHSH and CDR2 LQKENI. J lost 5 bases, V lost 3 bases, and 4 bases had no gene match. The CDR3 runs 16 residues. In nucleotides, the CDR3 is TGTGCCAGCTCACCCGGGACTAGCGGGAGCCGAGATACGCAGTATTTT. Translating gives CASSPGTSGSRDTQYF.

The rearrangement links TRBV5-1 to TRBJ2-1; 9 nucleotides line up with TRBD1. V trimming: 4 bases; J trimming: 4 bases; junction bases outside the gene matches: 6. CDR3 length equals 15 residues. Germline loops: CDR1 SGHRS, CDR2 YFSETQ. CDR3 DNA: TGCGCCAGCAGCGGCCGGGACAGGGTTTACAATGAGCAGTTCTTC. Translating it yields CASSGRDRVYNEQFF.

The V call is TRBV5-6, the J call TRBJ2-1, with 7 nucleotides matching TRBD2. This CDR3 region has 16 residues. The V segment lost 4 bases and the J segment 0 bases; nucleotides outside the gene matches: 7. CDR1 and CDR2 (germline): SGHDT, YYEEEE. CDR3 sequence (DNA): TGTGCCAGCAGCAGAGGCGGGGGAAGCTCCTACAATGAGCAGTTCTTC. It specifies CASSRGGGSSYNEQFF.